One sample yielded the 9 T cell receptor beta chains listed below, sequenced in a study of blood T cell repertoires in COVID-19. Clones were read by immunoSEQ multiplex PCR, and TCRdb kept only the in-frame ones, dropping some. The profile covers about 350,000 clones, with more than 85% appearing a single time and 1% taken by the ten largest. Sequenced material: PBMCs or T cells enriched from blood (not recorded which). The receptors stem from a woman under 40 who had recovered from COVID-19.

This clone has only one observation. The chain combines TRBV3-1 (or the pseudogene TRBV3-2) with TRBJ2-7; tentative D call: TRBD1 (6 bases). Per germline, CDR1 LGHDT and CDR2 YNNKEL (reference sequence). The ends were cut back, 2 bases at V and 4 bases at J, with 6 bases in the middle. This CDR3 region has 12 residues. The CDR3 reads CASSQQGYEQYF. CDR3 bases: TGTGCCAGCAGCCAACAGGGGTACGAGCAGTACTTC.

The chain joins TRBV18 to TRBJ2-5; D may be TRBD2 (5 bases). Trimming left V 2 bases short and J 5 bases short, with 12 bases between. Germline-derived CDR1 and CDR2 are KGHSH and LQKENI. This CDR3 has 14 amino acids. The CDR3 nucleotides are TGTGCCAGCTCACCAGGAGGAATGTTGGAGACCCAGTACTTC. This translates into CASSPGGMLETQYF.

The chain has TRBV5-4 and TRBJ1-6; 7 nucleotides agree with TRBD1. CDR3 length: 15 residues. Germline V CDR1 and CDR2: SGHNT, YYREEE (reference sequence). Trimming took 3 bases from V and 7 from J; bases not matched to a gene: 7. This CDR3 reads CASSWVGTENSPLHF. The CDR3 DNA reads as TGTGCCAGCAGCTGGGTAGGGACAGAAAATTCACCCCTCCACTTT.

This chain links TRBV14 with TRBJ2-4; 8 bases align to TRBD2. J was trimmed by 0 bases and V by 5 bases; bases with no gene match: 12. Looked up from germline, CDR1 is SGHDN and CDR2 is FVKESK. There are 18 residues in the CDR3. CDR3 bases: TGTGCCAGCAGCGTTGGCGGGGGGAACAGGGTAGCCAAAAACATTCAGTACTTC. Protein product: CASSVGGGNRVAKNIQYF. Full variable domain (missing parts from reference TRBV14 and TRBJ2-4): EAGVTQFPSHSVIEKGQTVTLRCDPISGHDNLYWYRRVMGKEIKFLLHFVKESKQDESGMPNNRFLAERTGGTYSTLKVQPAELEDSGVYFCASSVGGGNRVAKNIQYFGAGTRLSVL.

This clone was observed a few times. J is TRBJ1-1 and V is TRBV6-5, with 10 bases aligning to TRBD1. Unmatched junction bases numbered 8, after V lost 7 bases and J lost 3 bases. The CDR3 covers 15 residues. Germline V gene lookup returns CDR1 MNHEY and CDR2 SVGAGI. The CDR3 region has the DNA TGTGCCAGCACTACCGGGACAGGGGCAGACACTGAAGCTTTCTTT. Translation gives CASTTGTGADTEAFF.

V is TRBV30 and J is TRBJ2-7, with 8 bases identical to TRBD1. The CDR3 length is 15 residues. Germline assignment: CDR1 GTSNPN and CDR2 SVGIG (reference sequence). With 5 bases clipped from V and 4 bases from J, the junction kept 13 bases outside the gene matches. This chain's CDR3 is CAWHTGTGKHYEQYF. CDR3 DNA sequence: TGTGCCTGGCACACTGGGACAGGAAAACATTACGAGCAGTACTTC. Using reference TRBV30 and TRBJ2-7 for the parts outside the CDR3, the full variable domain is SQTIHQWPATLVQPVGSPLSLECTVEGTSNPNLYWYRQAAGRGLQLLFYSVGIGQISSEVPQNLSASRPQDRQFILSSKKLLLSDSGFYLCAWHTGTGKHYEQYFGPGTRLTVT.

There are a few counts of this clone. The chain recombines TRBV7-9 with TRBJ1-2, with 11 positions matching TRBD1. The V gene end was trimmed by 2 bases and the J gene end by 6 bases; junction bases not matched to a gene: 8. CDR1 and CDR2 from the germline V gene are SEHNR and FQNEAQ (reference sequence). The CDR3 covers 16 residues. The DNA of the CDR3 is TGTGCCAGCAGCTTACCCGGGACAGGGGGGAGAGATGGCTACACCTTC. The encoded protein is CASSLPGTGGRDGYTF. Filled out from reference TRBV7-9 and TRBJ1-2, the complete variable domain reads DTGVSQNPRHKITKRGQNVTFRCDPISEHNRLYWYRQTLGQGPEFLTYFQNEAQLEKSRLLSDRFSAERPKGSFSTLEIQRTEQGDSAMYLCASSLPGTGGRDGYTFGSGTRLTVV.

The chain combines TRBV7-9 with TRBJ1-4; 8 positions agree with TRBD1. V shed 3 bases, J shed 5 bases, and the junction held 5 bases outside the gene matches. CDR1 is SEHNR, CDR2 FQNEAQ, per germline (reference sequence). This CDR3 has 15 residues. The CDR3 nucleotides are TGTGCCAGCAGCTTGCCGGGACAGGCAAATGAAAAACTGTTTTTT. As protein: CASSLPGQANEKLFF. The variable domain in full, completed from reference TRBV7-9 and TRBJ1-4, reads DTGVSQNPRHKITKRGQNVTFRCDPISEHNRLYWYRQTLGQGPEFLTYFQNEAQLEKSRLLSDRFSAERPKGSFSTLEIQRTEQGDSAMYLCASSLPGQANEKLFFGSGTQLSVL.

In regard to this clone: The sample has other DNA sequences that encode this CDR3 too. This chain uses TRBV11-2 with TRBJ1-1; no clear D. Germline CDR1 is SGHAT and CDR2 is FQNNGV. The CDR3 covers 13 residues. V was clipped by 2 bases and J by 2 bases, with 6 bases between them. This CDR3 is CASSLLGNTEAFF. The CDR3 bases are TGTGCCAGCAGCTTACTAGGAAACACTGAAGCTTTCTTT.